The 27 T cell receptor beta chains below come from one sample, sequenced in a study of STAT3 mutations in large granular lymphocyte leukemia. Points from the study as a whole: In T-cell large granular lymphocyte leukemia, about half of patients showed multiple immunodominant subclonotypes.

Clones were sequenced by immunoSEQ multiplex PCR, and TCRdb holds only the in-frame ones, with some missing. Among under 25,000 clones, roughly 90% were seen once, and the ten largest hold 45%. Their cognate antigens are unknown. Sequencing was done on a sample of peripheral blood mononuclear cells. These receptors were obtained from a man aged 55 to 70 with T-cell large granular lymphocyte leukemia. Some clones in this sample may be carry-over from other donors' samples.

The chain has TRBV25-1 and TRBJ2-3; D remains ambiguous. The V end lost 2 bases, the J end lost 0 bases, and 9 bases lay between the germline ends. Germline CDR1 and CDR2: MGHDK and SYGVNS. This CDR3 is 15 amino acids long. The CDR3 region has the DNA TGTGCCAGCAGTGAAGCTCCCCCTAGCACAGATACGCAGTATTTT. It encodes CASSEAPPSTDTQYF. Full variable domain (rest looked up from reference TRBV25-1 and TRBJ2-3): EADIYQTPRYLVIGTGKKITLECSQTMGHDKMYWYQQDPGMELHLIHYSYGVNSTEKGDLSSESTVSRIRTEHFPLTLESARPSHTSQYLCASSEAPPSTDTQYFGPGTRLTVL.

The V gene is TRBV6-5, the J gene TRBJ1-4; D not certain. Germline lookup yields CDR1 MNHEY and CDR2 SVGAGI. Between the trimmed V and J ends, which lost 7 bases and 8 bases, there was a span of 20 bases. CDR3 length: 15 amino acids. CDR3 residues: CASTRARPPGEKLFF. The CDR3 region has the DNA TGTGCCAGCACCAGAGCCCGGCCCCCCGGGGAAAAACTGTTTTTT.

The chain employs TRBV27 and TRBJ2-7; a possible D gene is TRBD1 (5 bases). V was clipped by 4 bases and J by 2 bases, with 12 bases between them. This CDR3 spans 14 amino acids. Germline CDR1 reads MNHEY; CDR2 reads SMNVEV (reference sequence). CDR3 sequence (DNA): TGTGCCAGCAGTTCAGCGACAGTGACCTACGAGCAGTACTTC. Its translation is CASSSATVTYEQYF.

The CDR3 protein is CASSFGVVQETQYF. The CDR3 region has the DNA TGCGCCAGCAGCTTCGGGGTTGTGCAGGAGACCCAGTACTTC. The chain employs TRBV5-1 and TRBJ2-5; a possible D gene is TRBD2 (5 bases). Trimming cost V 2 bases and J 5 bases, with 13 bases left between them. Germline V lookup: CDR1 SGHRS, CDR2 YFSETQ. This CDR3 is 14 amino acids long. The full variable domain, with the rest looked up from reference TRBV5-1 and TRBJ2-5, is KAGVTQTPRYLIKTRGQQVTLSCSPISGHRSVSWYQQTPGQGLQFLFEYFSETQRNKGNFPGRFSGRQFSNSRSEMNVSTLELGDSALYLCASSFGVVQETQYFGPGTRLLVL.

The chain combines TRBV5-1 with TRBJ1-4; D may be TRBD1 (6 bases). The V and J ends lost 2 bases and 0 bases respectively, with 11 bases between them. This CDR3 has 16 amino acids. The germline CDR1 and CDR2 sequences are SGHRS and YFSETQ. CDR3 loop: CASSFFGGSTNEKLFF. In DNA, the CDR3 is TGCGCCAGCAGCTTCTTTGGGGGCTCAACTAATGAAAAACTGTTTTTT.

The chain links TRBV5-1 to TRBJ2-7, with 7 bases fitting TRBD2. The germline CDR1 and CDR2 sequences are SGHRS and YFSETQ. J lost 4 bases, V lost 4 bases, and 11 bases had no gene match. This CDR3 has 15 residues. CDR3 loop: CASSAAGTNLYEQYF. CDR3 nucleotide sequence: TGCGCCAGCAGCGCGGCTGGGACTAACCTTTACGAGCAGTACTTC.

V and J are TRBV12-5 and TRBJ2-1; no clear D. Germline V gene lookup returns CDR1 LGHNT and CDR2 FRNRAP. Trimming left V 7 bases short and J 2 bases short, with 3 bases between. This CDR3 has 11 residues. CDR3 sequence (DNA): TGTGCTAGTGTGGCCTACAATGAGCAGTTCTTC. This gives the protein CASVAYNEQFF. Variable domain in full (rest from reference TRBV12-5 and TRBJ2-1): DARVTQTPRHKVTEMGQEVTMRCQPILGHNTVFWYRQTMMQGLELLAYFRNRAPLDDSGMPKDRFSAEMPDATLATLKIQPSEPRDSAVYFCASVAYNEQFFGPGTRLTVL.

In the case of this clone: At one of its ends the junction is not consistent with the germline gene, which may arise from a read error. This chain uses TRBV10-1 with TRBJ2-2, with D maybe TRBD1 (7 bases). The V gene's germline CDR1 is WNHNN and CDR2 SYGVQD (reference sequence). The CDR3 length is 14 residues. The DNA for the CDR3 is TGTGCTGTAGGTGGGCAGGGGGGAATCGGGGAGCTGTTTTTT. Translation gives CAVGGQGGIGELFF.

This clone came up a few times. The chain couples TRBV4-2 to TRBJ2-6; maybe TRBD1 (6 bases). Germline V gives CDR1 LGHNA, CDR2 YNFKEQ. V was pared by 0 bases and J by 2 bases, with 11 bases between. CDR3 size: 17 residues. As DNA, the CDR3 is TGTGCCAGCAGCCAAGAAGTTGCAGGGGCTGGGGCCAACGTCCTGACTTTC. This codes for CASSQEVAGAGANVLTF.

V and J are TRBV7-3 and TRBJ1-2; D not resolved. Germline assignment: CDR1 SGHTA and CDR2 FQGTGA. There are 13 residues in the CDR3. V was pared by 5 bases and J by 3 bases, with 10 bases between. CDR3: CASSPGRYYGYTF. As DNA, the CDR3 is TGTGCCAGCAGCCCCGGGAGATACTATGGCTACACCTTC.

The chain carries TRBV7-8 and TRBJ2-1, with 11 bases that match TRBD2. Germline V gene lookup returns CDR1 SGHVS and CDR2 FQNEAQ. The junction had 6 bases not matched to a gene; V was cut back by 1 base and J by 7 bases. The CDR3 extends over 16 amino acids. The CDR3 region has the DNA TGTGCCAGCAGCTTAGGTCCTAGCGGGAGGTGGAATGAGCAGTTCTTC. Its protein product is CASSLGPSGRWNEQFF. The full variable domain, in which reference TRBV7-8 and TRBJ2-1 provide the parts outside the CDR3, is GAGVSQSPRYKVAKRGQDVALRCDPISGHVSLFWYQQALGQGPEFLTYFQNEAQLDKSGLPSDRFFAERPEGSVSTLKIQRTQQEDSAVYLCASSLGPSGRWNEQFFGPGTRLTVL.

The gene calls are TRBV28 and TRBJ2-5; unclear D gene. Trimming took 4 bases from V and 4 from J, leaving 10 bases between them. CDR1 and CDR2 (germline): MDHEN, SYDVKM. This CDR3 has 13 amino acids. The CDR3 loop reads CASSSLGPETQYF. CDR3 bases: TGTGCCAGCAGTTCGCTAGGGCCAGAGACCCAGTACTTC.

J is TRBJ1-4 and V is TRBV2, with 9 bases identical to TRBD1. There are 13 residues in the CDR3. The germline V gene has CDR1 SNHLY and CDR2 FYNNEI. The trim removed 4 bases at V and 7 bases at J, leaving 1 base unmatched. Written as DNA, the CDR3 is TGTGCCAGCAGTGTGACAGGGGGTGAAAAACTGTTTTTT. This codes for CASSVTGGEKLFF.

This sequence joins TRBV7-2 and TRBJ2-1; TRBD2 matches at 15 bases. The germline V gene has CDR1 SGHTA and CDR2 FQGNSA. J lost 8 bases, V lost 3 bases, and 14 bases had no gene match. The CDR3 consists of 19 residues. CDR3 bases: TGTGCCAGCAGCTTTAGTTGGACCTTTGGGACTAGCGGGAGGTATGAGCAGTTCTTC. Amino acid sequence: CASSFSWTFGTSGRYEQFF.

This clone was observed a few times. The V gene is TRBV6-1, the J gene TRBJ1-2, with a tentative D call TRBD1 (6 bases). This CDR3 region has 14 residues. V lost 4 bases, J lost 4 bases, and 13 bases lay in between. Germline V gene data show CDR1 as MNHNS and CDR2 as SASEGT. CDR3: CASSGGDTLYGYTF. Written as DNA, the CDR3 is TGTGCCAGCAGTGGGGGGGACACCCTCTATGGCTACACCTTC.

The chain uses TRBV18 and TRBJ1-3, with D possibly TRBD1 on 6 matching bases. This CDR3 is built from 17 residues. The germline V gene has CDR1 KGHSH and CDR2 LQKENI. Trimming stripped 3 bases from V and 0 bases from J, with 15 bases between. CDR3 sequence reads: CASSPLGTGSSGNTIYF. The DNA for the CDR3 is TGTGCCAGCTCACCGCTCGGAACAGGGTCCTCTGGAAACACCATATATTTT.

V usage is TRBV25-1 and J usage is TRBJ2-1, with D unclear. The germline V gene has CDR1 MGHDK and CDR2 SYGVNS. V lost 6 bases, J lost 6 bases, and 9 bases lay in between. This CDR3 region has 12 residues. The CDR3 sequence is CASSPWGNEQFF. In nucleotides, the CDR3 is TGTGCCAGCAGCCCGTGGGGCAATGAGCAGTTCTTC.

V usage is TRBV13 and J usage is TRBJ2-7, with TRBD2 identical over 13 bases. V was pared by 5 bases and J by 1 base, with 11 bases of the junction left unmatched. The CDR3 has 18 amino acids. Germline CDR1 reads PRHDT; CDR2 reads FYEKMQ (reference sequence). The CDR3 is CASSKLAGGPEGSYEQYF. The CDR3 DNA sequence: TGTGCCAGCAGCAAACTAGCGGGAGGGCCGGAAGGGTCCTACGAGCAGTACTTC. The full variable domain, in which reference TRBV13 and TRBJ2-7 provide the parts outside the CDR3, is AAGVIQSPRHLIKEKRETATLKCYPIPRHDTVYWYQQGPGQDPQFLISFYEKMQSDKGSIPDRFSAQQFSDYHSELNMSSLELGDSALYFCASSKLAGGPEGSYEQYFGPGTRLTVT.

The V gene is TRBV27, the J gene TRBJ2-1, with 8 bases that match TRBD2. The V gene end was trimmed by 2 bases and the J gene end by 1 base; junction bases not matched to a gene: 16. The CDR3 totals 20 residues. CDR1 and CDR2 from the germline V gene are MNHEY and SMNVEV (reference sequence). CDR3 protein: CASSLRPGLAGRQSYNEQFF. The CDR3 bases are TGTGCCAGCAGTTTAAGGCCCGGTCTAGCGGGTAGACAGTCCTACAATGAGCAGTTCTTC.

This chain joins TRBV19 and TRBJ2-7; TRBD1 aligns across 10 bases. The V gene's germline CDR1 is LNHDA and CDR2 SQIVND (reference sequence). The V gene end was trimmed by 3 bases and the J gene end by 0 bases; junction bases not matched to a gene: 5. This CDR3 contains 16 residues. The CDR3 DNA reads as TGTGCCAGTAGTATCGGGACAGGGGATAGCTCCTACGAGCAGTACTTC. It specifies CASSIGTGDSSYEQYF.

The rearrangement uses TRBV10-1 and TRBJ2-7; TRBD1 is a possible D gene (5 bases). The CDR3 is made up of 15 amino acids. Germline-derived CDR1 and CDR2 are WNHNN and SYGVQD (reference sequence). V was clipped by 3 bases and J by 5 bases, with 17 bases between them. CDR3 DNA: TGCGCCAGCAGTGACCCAATTACAGGTAGTGACGAGCAGTACTTC. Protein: CASSDPITGSDEQYF.

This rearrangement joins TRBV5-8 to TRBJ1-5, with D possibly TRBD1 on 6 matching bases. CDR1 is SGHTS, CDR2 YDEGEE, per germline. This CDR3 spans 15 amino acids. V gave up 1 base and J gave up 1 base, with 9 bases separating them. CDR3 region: CASSLLQGSNQPQHF. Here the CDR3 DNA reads TGTGCCAGCAGCTTGTTACAGGGAAGCAATCAGCCCCAGCATTTT.

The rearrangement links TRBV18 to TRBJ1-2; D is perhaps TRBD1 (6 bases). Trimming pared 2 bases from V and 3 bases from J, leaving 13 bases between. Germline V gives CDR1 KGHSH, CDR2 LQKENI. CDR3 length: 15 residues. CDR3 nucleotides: TGTGCCAGCTCACCAATGGGGGCATCGGACTATGGCTACACCTTC. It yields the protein CASSPMGASDYGYTF.

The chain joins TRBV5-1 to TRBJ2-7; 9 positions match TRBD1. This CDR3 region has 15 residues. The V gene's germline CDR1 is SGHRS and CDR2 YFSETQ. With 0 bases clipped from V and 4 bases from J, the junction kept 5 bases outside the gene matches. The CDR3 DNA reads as TGCGCCAGCAGCTTGGAGGGGACAGGGAGTTACGAGCAGTACTTC. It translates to CASSLEGTGSYEQYF. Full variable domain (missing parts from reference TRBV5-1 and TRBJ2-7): KAGVTQTPRYLIKTRGQQVTLSCSPISGHRSVSWYQQTPGQGLQFLFEYFSETQRNKGNFPGRFSGRQFSNSRSEMNVSTLELGDSALYLCASSLEGTGSYEQYFGPGTRLTVT.

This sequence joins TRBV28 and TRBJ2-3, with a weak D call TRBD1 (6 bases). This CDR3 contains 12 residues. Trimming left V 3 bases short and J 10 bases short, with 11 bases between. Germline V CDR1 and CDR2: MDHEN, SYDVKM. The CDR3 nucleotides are TGTGCCAGCAGTTTGAACAGGGCCGCGCAGTATTTT. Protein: CASSLNRAAQYF. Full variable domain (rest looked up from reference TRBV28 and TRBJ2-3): DVKVTQSSRYLVKRTGEKVFLECVQDMDHENMFWYRQDPGLGLRLIYFSYDVKMKEKGDIPEGYSVSREKKERFSLILESASTNQTSMYLCASSLNRAAQYFGPGTRLTVL.

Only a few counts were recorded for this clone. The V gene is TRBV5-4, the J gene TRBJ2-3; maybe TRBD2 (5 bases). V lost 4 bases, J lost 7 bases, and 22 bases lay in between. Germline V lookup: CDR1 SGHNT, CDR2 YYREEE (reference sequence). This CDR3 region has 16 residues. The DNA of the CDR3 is TGTGCCAGCAGCCCCGGAGGTAGCGTGGGTGAGAATACGCAGTATTTT. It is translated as CASSPGGSVGENTQYF.

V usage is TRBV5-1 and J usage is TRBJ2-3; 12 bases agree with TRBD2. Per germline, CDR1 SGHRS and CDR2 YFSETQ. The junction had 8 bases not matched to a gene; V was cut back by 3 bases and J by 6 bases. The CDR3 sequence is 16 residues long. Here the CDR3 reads CASSSPALAGGDTQYF. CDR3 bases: TGCGCCAGCAGCTCCCCCGCTCTAGCGGGAGGGGATACGCAGTATTTT.